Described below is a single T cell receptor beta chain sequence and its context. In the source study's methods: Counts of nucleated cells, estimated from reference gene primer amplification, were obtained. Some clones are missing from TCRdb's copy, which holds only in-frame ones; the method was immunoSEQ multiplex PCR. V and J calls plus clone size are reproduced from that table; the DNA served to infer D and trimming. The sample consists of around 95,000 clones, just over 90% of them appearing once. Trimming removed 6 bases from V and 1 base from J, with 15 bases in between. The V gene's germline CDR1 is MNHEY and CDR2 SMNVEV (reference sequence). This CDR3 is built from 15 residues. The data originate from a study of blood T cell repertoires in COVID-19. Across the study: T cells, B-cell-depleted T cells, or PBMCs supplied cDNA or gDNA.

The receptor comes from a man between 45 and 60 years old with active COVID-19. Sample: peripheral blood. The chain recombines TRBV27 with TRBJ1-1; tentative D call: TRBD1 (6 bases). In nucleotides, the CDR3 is TGTGCCAGCAGCCGTACTGACAGGACGAACACTGAAGCTTTCTTT. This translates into CASSRTDRTNTEAFF.